The next 20 T cell receptor beta chains were all read from a single sample in a study of blood T cell repertoires in COVID-19. Clones were read by immunoSEQ multiplex PCR, and TCRdb kept only the in-frame ones, dropping some. This table has about 150,000 clones, roughly 80% appearing once. Sequencing was done on a sample of peripheral blood. All receptors come from an elderly woman with acute or convalescent COVID-19.

V usage is TRBV30 and J usage is TRBJ1-6, with D perhaps matching TRBD1 (6 bases). Trimming left V 0 bases short and J 8 bases short, with 8 bases between. The CDR3 runs 13 residues. The germline V gene encodes CDR1 GTSNPN and CDR2 SVGIG (reference sequence). CDR3 sequence: CAWSVRGDSPLHF. The CDR3 nucleotides read TGTGCCTGGAGTGTCAGGGGTGATTCACCCCTCCACTTT.

The chain has TRBV28 and TRBJ1-2; possible D gene TRBD1, 6 bases. There are 14 residues in the CDR3. The germline V gene has CDR1 MDHEN and CDR2 SYDVKM. V was cut by 5 bases and J by 5 bases, with 15 bases left in between. The CDR3 is CASSEPGVPYGYTF. CDR3 in DNA: TGTGCCAGCAGTGAGCCAGGGGTTCCTTATGGCTACACCTTC.

This clone was detected only a few times. At one of its ends the junction is not consistent with the germline gene, which may arise from a read error. This chain links TRBV4-2 with TRBJ2-7; D possibly corresponds to TRBD1 (6 bases). Germline loops: CDR1 LGHNA, CDR2 YNFKEQ. The CDR3 extends over 10 amino acids. The DNA of the CDR3 is TGTGCCAGCAGCTACCGGGACAACAACTTC. Translated, it gives CASSYRDNNF.

The genes are TRBV18 and TRBJ1-1, with D possibly being TRBD1 (5 bases). This CDR3 region has 13 residues. Deletions cut 8 bases from V and 0 bases from J, with 10 bases between. Germline V lookup: CDR1 KGHSH, CDR2 LQKENI. CDR3 nucleotide sequence: TGTGCCAGCCGACAGAACATGAACACTGAAGCTTTCTTT. This encodes CASRQNMNTEAFF. Looking up the rest from reference TRBV18 and TRBJ1-1 gives the full variable domain: NAGVMQNPRHLVRRRGQEARLRCSPMKGHSHVYWYRQLPEEGLKFMVYLQKENIIDESGMPKERFSAEFPKEGPSILRIQQVVRGDSAAYFCASRQNMNTEAFFGQGTRLTVV.

This chain connects TRBV9 to TRBJ1-2; 9 bases match TRBD1. V shed 0 bases and J 4 bases; nucleotides not matched to a gene: 7. The CDR3 is 16 amino acids. Per germline, CDR1 SGDLS and CDR2 YYNGEE. The DNA for the CDR3 is TGTGCCAGCAGCGTAGATACAGGGGGCGTTGGCTATGGCTACACCTTC. This encodes CASSVDTGGVGYGYTF.

This clone appeared a few times. This sample includes further DNA sequences coding for the same CDR3. J is TRBJ1-5 and V is TRBV30; D is uncertain. The CDR3 length is 13 residues. Germline CDR1 is GTSNPN and CDR2 is SVGIG (reference sequence). V was pared by 2 bases and J by 1 base, with 6 bases between. For the CDR3, the DNA is TGTGCCTGGAGTCCAGGCAGCAATCAGCCCCAGCATTTT. Translation gives CAWSPGSNQPQHF.

V is TRBV6-9 and J is TRBJ2-7; the match to TRBD2 covers 13 bases. This CDR3 contains 14 residues. J was trimmed by 2 bases and V by 5 bases; bases with no gene match: 0. From germline, CDR1 is MNHGY and CDR2 SVAAGI. The CDR3 region is CASSTSGGAYEQYF. The CDR3, as DNA: TGTGCCAGCAGTACTAGCGGGGGGGCCTACGAGCAGTACTTC.

The V and J genes are TRBV6-5 and TRBJ1-1; D might be TRBD1 (6 bases). This CDR3 is 14 amino acids long. V was trimmed by 4 bases and J by 6 bases, leaving 15 bases between them. Germline V gene sequence: CDR1 MNHEY, CDR2 SVGAGI. CDR3 sequence: CASSSGTPRSEAFF. DNA for the CDR3: TGTGCCAGCAGTTCCGGGACACCGAGGTCTGAAGCTTTCTTT.

The V and J genes are TRBV3-1 (or the pseudogene TRBV3-2) and TRBJ1-4; the match to TRBD1 covers 7 bases. J was trimmed by 3 bases and V by 4 bases; bases with no gene match: 8. Germline CDR1 LGHDT, CDR2 YNNKEL (reference sequence). The CDR3 totals 16 residues. The CDR3 loop reads CASSRNQGVSNEKLFF. CDR3 DNA: TGTGCCAGCAGCCGGAATCAGGGGGTTTCTAATGAAAAACTGTTTTTT.

The sample holds one count of this clone. The V gene is TRBV30, the J gene TRBJ2-7; tentatively, D is TRBD1 (6 bases). Trimming removed 4 bases from V and 1 base from J, with 14 bases in between. The CDR3 covers 14 residues. Germline CDR1 GTSNPN, CDR2 SVGIG (reference sequence). CDR3 sequence (DNA): TGTGCCTGGATCCGGGCAGGGGCTTCCTACGAGCAGTACTTC. This gives the protein CAWIRAGASYEQYF.

This sequence joins TRBV5-6 and TRBJ2-3; 7 positions match TRBD1. The CDR3 runs 13 residues. Germline V lookup: CDR1 SGHDT, CDR2 YYEEEE. V shed 7 bases, J shed 3 bases, and the junction held 5 bases outside the gene matches. The chain's CDR3 is CASAPQGTDTQYF. In DNA, the CDR3 is TGTGCCAGCGCCCCACAGGGGACAGATACGCAGTATTTT.

The chain has TRBV19 and TRBJ1-1, with TRBD1 matching 8 bases. The CDR3 is 18 amino acids. Germline V gives CDR1 LNHDA, CDR2 SQIVND (reference sequence). J was trimmed by 0 bases and V by 7 bases; bases with no gene match: 16. CDR3 bases: TGTGCCAGTACCCCAGGGCGACAGGGGTTGAAGATGAACACTGAAGCTTTCTTT. Translation gives CASTPGRQGLKMNTEAFF.

The V and J genes are TRBV28 and TRBJ1-2; D gene uncertain. The CDR3 is 11 amino acids. Germline V lookup: CDR1 MDHEN, CDR2 SYDVKM. V lost 4 bases to trimming and J lost 8 bases, with 8 bases between them. The CDR3 sequence is CASSYSGGYTF. The CDR3 region has the DNA TGTGCCAGCAGTTACAGCGGGGGCTACACCTTC.

This clone has only one observation. The J gene is TRBJ1-4, the V gene TRBV3-1 (or the pseudogene TRBV3-2); D is perhaps TRBD1 (6 bases). The CDR3 length is 12 residues. CDR1 and CDR2 from the germline V gene are LGHDT and YNNKEL (reference sequence). V was cut by 4 bases and J by 12 bases, with 12 bases left in between. CDR3 sequence reads: CASSRTGLELFF. The DNA for the CDR3 is TGTGCCAGCAGCCGAACAGGGTTAGAACTGTTTTTT.

The rearrangement uses TRBV25-1 and TRBJ2-2; D gene unclear. The ends were cut back, 3 bases at V and 6 bases at J, with 8 bases in the middle. Germline assignment: CDR1 MGHDK and CDR2 SYGVNS. The CDR3 has 13 residues. CDR3 in amino acids: CASSEPRSGELFF. For the CDR3, the DNA is TGTGCCAGCAGTGAGCCTCGGTCCGGGGAGCTGTTTTTT. Complete variable domain (other parts from reference TRBV25-1 and TRBJ2-2): EADIYQTPRYLVIGTGKKITLECSQTMGHDKMYWYQQDPGMELHLIHYSYGVNSTEKGDLSSESTVSRIRTEHFPLTLESARPSHTSQYLCASSEPRSGELFFGEGSRLTVL.

This clone has just a few counts. The gene calls are TRBV5-4 and TRBJ2-4; 12 bases align to TRBD2. The junction had 2 bases not matched to a gene; V was cut back by 3 bases and J by 1 base. Germline CDR1 is SGHNT and CDR2 is YYREEE (reference sequence). The CDR3 consists of 16 residues. The CDR3 is CASSSSGGAAKNIQYF. The CDR3, as DNA: TGTGCCAGCAGCTCTAGCGGGGGGGCGGCCAAAAACATTCAGTACTTC.

J is TRBJ1-1 and V is TRBV4-2; perhaps TRBD1 as D (5 bases). V was trimmed by 0 bases and J by 6 bases, leaving 11 bases between them. There are 14 residues in the CDR3. Germline V gives CDR1 LGHNA, CDR2 YNFKEQ. The DNA for the CDR3 is TGTGCCAGCAGCCAAGATTACGAACAGGCTGAAGCTTTCTTT. As protein: CASSQDYEQAEAFF.

V usage is TRBV12-3 or TRBV12-4 and J usage is TRBJ1-1; no firm D call. The CDR3 sequence is 12 residues long. Trimming took 3 bases from V and 2 from J, leaving 4 bases between them. CDR3 in amino acids: CASSFSNTEAFF. As DNA, the CDR3 is TGTGCCAGCAGTTTCTCTAACACTGAAGCTTTCTTT.

This clone was counted a single time. The V and J genes are TRBV5-1 and TRBJ2-5; 7 bases agree with TRBD1. V shed 4 bases and J 4 bases; nucleotides not matched to a gene: 10. Looked up from germline, CDR1 is SGHRS and CDR2 is YFSETQ. The CDR3 has 15 amino acids. Here the CDR3 DNA reads TGCGCCAGCAGCCGGAGACAGGGTAGTGGAGAGACCCAGTACTTC. Translated: CASSRRQGSGETQYF.

The rearrangement links TRBV6-1 to TRBJ1-5, with D tentatively TRBD1 (5 bases). CDR3 length: 14 residues. The ends were cut back, 3 bases at V and 4 bases at J, with 10 bases in the middle. Per the germline V gene, CDR1 is MNHNS and CDR2 is SASEGT. This CDR3 reads CASSDLAGNQPQHF. The CDR3 DNA is TGTGCCAGCAGTGATTTGGCAGGGAATCAGCCCCAGCATTTT.